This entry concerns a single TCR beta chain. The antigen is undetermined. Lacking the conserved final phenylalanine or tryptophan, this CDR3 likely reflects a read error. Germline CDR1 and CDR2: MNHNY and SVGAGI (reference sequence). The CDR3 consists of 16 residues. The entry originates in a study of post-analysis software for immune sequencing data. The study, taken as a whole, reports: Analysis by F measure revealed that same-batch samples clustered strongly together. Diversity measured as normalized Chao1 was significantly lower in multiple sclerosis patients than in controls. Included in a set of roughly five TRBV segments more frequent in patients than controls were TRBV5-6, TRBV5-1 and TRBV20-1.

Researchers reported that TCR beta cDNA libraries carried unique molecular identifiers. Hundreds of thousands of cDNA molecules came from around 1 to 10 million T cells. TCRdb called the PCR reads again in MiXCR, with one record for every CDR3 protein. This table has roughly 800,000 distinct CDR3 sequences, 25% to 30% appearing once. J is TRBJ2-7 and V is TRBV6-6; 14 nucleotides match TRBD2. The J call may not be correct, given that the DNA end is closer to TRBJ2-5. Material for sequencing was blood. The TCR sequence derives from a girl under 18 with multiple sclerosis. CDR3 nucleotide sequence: TGTGCCAGCAGTTACGGACTAGCGGGAGGTCTGGAGACCCAGTACTTA. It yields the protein CASSYGLAGGLETQYL.